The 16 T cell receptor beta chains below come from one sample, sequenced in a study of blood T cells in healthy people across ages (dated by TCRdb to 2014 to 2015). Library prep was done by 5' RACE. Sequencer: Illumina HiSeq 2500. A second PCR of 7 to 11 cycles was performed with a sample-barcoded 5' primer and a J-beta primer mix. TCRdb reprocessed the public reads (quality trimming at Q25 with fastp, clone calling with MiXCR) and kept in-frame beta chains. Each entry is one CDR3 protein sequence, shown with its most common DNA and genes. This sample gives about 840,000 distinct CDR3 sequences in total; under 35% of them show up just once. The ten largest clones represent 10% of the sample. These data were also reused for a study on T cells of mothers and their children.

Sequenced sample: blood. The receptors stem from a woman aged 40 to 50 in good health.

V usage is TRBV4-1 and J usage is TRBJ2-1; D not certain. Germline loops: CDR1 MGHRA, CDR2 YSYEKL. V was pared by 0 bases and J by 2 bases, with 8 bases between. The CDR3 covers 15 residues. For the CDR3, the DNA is TGCGCCAGCAGCCAAGACGTCTATACCTACAATGAGCAGTTCTTC. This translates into CASSQDVYTYNEQFF.

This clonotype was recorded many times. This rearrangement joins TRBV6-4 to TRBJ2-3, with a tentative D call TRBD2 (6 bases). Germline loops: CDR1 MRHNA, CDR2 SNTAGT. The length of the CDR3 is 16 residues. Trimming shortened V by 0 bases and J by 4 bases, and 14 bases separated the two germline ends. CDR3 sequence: CASSDSGGPHPDTQYF. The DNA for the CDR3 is TGTGCCAGCAGTGACTCGGGGGGACCACATCCAGATACGCAGTATTTT.

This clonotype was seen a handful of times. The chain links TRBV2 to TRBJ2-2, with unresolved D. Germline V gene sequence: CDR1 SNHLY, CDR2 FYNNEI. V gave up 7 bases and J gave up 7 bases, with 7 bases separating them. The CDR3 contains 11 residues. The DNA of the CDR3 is TGTGCCAGCACTGGGATCGGGGAGCTGTTTTTT. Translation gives CASTGIGELFF.

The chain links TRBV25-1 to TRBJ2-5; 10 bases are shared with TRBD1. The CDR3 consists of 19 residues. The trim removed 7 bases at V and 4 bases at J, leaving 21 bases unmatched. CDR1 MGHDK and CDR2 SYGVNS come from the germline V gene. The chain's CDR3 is CASTPAMDRGDIRRETQYF. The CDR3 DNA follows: TGTGCCAGCACCCCGGCCATGGACAGGGGGGATATACGTCGAGAGACCCAGTACTTC.

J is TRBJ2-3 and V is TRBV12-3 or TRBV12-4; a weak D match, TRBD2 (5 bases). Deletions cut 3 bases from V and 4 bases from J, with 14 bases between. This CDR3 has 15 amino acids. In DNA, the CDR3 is TGTGCCAGCAGTTTCGCGAGAGTGGGAGCAGATACGCAGTATTTT. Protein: CASSFARVGADTQYF.

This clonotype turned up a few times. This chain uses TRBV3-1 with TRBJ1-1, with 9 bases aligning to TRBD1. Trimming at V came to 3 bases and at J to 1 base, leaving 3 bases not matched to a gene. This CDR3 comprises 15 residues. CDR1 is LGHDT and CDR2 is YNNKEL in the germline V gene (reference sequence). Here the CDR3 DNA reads TGTGCCAGCAGCCAGACAGGGGGGTCGAACACTGAAGCTTTCTTT. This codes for CASSQTGGSNTEAFF.

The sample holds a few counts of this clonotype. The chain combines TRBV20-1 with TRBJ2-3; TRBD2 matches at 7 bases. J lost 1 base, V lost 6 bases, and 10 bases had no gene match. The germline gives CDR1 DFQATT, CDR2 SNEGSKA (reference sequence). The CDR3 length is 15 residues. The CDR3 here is CSAKDGGGGTDTQYF. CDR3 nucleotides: TGCAGTGCCAAAGACGGCGGGGGAGGCACAGATACGCAGTATTTT.

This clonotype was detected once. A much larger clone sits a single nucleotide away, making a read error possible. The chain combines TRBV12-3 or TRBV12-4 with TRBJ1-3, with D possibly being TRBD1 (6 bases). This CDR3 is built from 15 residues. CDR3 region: CTSSPTGNFGNTIYF. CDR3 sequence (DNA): TGTACCAGCAGCCCGACAGGCAATTTCGGAAACACCATATATTTT.

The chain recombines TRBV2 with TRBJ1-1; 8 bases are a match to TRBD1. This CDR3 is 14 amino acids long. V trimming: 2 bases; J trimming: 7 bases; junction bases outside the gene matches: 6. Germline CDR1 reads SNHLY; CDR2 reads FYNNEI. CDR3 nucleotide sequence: TGTGCCAGCAGTGAAAGAACAGGGGGAGGTGAAGCTTTCTTT. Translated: CASSERTGGGEAFF.

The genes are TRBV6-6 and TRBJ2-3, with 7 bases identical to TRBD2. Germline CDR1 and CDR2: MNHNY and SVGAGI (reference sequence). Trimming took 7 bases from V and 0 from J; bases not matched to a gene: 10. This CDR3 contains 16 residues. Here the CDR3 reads CASNPGGGYSTDTQYF. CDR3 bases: TGTGCCAGCAACCCCGGCGGGGGATATAGCACAGATACGCAGTATTTT.

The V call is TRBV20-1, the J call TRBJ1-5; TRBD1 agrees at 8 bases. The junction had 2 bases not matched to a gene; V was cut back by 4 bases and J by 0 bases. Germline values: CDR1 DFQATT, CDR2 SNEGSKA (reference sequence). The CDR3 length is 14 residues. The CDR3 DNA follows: TGCAGTGCTATAACAGGGGGTAGCAATCAGCCCCAGCATTTT. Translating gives CSAITGGSNQPQHF.

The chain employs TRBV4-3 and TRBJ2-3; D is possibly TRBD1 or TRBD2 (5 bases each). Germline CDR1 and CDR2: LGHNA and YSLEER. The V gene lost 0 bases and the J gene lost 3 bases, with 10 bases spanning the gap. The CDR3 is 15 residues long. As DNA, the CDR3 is TGCGCCAGCAGCCAAGATAGGGACCGAACAGATACGCAGTATTTT. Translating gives CASSQDRDRTDTQYF.

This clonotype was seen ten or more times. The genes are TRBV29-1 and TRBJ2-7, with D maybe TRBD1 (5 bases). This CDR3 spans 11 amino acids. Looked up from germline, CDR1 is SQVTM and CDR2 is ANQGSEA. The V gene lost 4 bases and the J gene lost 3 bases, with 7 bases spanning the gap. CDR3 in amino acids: CSVGQRYEQYF. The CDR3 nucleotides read TGCAGCGTTGGACAGCGCTACGAGCAGTACTTC.

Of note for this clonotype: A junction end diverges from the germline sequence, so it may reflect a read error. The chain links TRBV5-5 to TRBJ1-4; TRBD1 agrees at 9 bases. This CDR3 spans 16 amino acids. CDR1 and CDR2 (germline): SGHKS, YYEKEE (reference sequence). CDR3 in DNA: TGTGCCAGCAGCTTGGCTTCGAGACAGGGGGGAGAAAAACCGTCTTTT. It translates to CASSLASRQGGEKPSF.

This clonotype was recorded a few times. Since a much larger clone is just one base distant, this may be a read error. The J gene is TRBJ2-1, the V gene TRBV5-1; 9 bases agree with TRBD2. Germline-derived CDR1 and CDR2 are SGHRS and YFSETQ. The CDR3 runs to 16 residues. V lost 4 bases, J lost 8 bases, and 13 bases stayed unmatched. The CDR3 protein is CASSAPTTSGGDEQFF. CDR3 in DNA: TGCGCCAGCAGCGCCCCCACGACTAGCGGAGGTGATGAGCAGTTCTTC.

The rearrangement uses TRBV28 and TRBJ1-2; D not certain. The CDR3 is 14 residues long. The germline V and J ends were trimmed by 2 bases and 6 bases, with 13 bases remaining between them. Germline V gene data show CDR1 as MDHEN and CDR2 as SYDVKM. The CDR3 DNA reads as TGTGCCAGCAGTTTAGGCGCACGGCACCATGGCTACACCTTC. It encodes CASSLGARHHGYTF.